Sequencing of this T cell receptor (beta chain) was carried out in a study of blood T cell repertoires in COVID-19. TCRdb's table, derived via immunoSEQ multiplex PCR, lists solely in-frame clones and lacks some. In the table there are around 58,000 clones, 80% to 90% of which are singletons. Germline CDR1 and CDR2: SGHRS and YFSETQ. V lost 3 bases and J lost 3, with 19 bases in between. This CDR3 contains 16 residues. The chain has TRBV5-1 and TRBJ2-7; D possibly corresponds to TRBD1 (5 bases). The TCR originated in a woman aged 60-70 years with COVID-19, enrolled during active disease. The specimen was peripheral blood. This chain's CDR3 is CASSSPLDSPFYEQYF. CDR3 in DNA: TGCGCCAGCAGCTCGCCCCTTGACAGCCCATTCTACGAGCAGTACTTC.